The 27 T cell receptor beta chains below were found in one sample sequenced in a study of yellow fever vaccine responses in identical twins. MiXCR was run by TCRdb on the RT-PCR reads, yielding one entry per CDR3 protein. The repertoire holds roughly 23,000 distinct CDR3 sequences, around four fifths seen once, with 4.5% to 5.5% in the top ten. The material sequenced was T cells from blood (PBMCs), unsorted or a sorted subset (not recorded which), taken before or after yellow fever vaccination (not recorded which). These receptors were collected from a woman aged 18-30 years who received the yellow fever vaccine.

The chain joins TRBV19 to TRBJ2-2; D remains ambiguous. This CDR3 is built from 14 residues. Trimming cost V 4 bases and J 1 base, with 7 bases left between them. CDR1 and CDR2 (germline): LNHDA, SQIVND (reference sequence). The CDR3 reads CASSTGVNTGELFF. The CDR3 DNA follows: TGTGCCAGTAGTACTGGGGTGAACACCGGGGAGCTGTTTTTT.

This chain connects TRBV20-1 to TRBJ2-7; D might be TRBD1 or TRBD2, each matching 5 bases. V was cut by 6 bases and J by 1 base, with 19 bases left in between. This CDR3 is built from 15 residues. The V gene's germline CDR1 is DFQATT and CDR2 SNEGSKA (reference sequence). This CDR3 reads CSAGDSAAISYEQYV. The CDR3 DNA reads as TGCAGTGCGGGAGACAGTGCAGCAATATCCTACGAGCAGTACGTC.

This clonotype was seen once. The rearrangement links TRBV12-3 or TRBV12-4 to TRBJ2-1, with D tentatively TRBD1 or TRBD2 (5 bases each). This CDR3 has 11 residues. V lost 7 bases to trimming and J lost 7 bases, with 8 bases between them. This chain's CDR3 is CASTEGNEQFF. Here the CDR3 DNA reads TGTGCCAGCACCGAGGGGAATGAGCAGTTCTTC.

This sequence joins TRBV5-1 and TRBJ2-3; TRBD1 is a possible D gene (6 bases). Germline CDR1 SGHRS, CDR2 YFSETQ. The CDR3 runs to 16 residues. Trimming left V 4 bases short and J 2 bases short, with 17 bases between. The CDR3 here is CASSPGQISTTDTQYF. CDR3 bases: TGCGCCAGCAGCCCGGGACAAATCTCCACCACAGATACGCAGTATTTT.

This rearrangement joins TRBV12-3 or TRBV12-4 to TRBJ2-1, with D perhaps TRBD2 (5 bases). V was clipped by 5 bases and J by 8 bases, with 10 bases between them. The CDR3 consists of 12 residues. The CDR3 DNA sequence: TGTGCCAGCAGTGCCGGGAACCATGAGCAGTTCTTC. Protein: CASSAGNHEQFF.

This chain uses TRBV11-1 with TRBJ2-3; a weak D match, TRBD1 (6 bases). Germline V CDR1 and CDR2: SGHAT, FQDESV (reference sequence). This CDR3 contains 15 residues. Trimming took 4 bases from V and 2 from J, leaving 13 bases between them. The CDR3 sequence is CASSSDSGFTDTQYF. CDR3 in DNA: TGTGCCAGCAGCTCGGACAGCGGATTCACAGATACGCAGTATTTT.

The chain couples TRBV10-3 to TRBJ1-2, with D tentatively TRBD1 (6 bases). The CDR3 runs to 13 residues. V was shortened by 4 bases and J by 4 bases, with 10 bases between the two germline ends. In germline, CDR1 is ENHRY, CDR2 SYGVKD. The CDR3 here is CAISGGQPYGYTF. DNA for the CDR3: TGTGCCATCAGTGGCGGACAGCCCTATGGCTACACCTTC.

This chain uses TRBV4-1 with TRBJ2-1, with 10 bases matching TRBD2. Trimming at V came to 0 bases and at J to 5 bases, leaving 7 bases not matched to a gene. This CDR3 has 17 residues. Germline values: CDR1 MGHRA, CDR2 YSYEKL. The CDR3 DNA is TGCGCCAGCAGCCAAGATCTCCCAGCGGGGGGGAACAATGAGCAGTTCTTC. Amino acid sequence: CASSQDLPAGGNNEQFF.

This clonotype was observed a handful of times. This chain links TRBV4-1 with TRBJ1-4; D might be TRBD1 (5 bases). V lost 1 base, J lost 8 bases, and 14 bases lay in between. The CDR3 has 15 amino acids. Germline CDR1 and CDR2: MGHRA and YSYEKL. The CDR3 protein is CASSQGGQSREKLFF. For the CDR3, the DNA is TGCGCCAGCAGCCAAGGTGGACAATCCAGGGAAAAACTGTTTTTT.

The DNA for the CDR3 is TGTGCCAGCAGCCAAGTTTTAGGGGCATCCAAAAACATTCAGTACTTC. Its protein product is CASSQVLGASKNIQYF. The chain is built from TRBV3-1 and TRBJ2-4; D might be TRBD1 (5 bases). Germline V gene data show CDR1 as LGHDT and CDR2 as YNNKEL (reference sequence). V was cut by 1 base and J by 2 bases, with 12 bases left in between. The CDR3 is 16 amino acids.

The chain combines TRBV18 with TRBJ2-5; tentatively, D is TRBD2 (5 bases). V lost 6 bases and J 4 bases, leaving 15 bases between the germline ends. Per germline, CDR1 KGHSH and CDR2 LQKENI. The CDR3 is 14 amino acids. This CDR3 reads CASSIRGLPETQYF. CDR3 coding DNA: TGTGCCAGCTCCATACGAGGGTTGCCAGAGACCCAGTACTTC.

The chain uses TRBV29-1 and TRBJ1-5; D uncertain. The CDR3 totals 12 residues. The germline CDR1 and CDR2 sequences are SQVTM and ANQGSEA. The V end was cut by 3 bases, the J end by 4 bases, with 7 bases between. The CDR3 nucleotides are TGCAGCGTTGAGGTGGATAATCAGCCCCAGCATTTT. This gives the protein CSVEVDNQPQHF.

The chain combines TRBV4-1 with TRBJ2-7, with unresolved D. CDR3 size: 17 residues. CDR1 is MGHRA, CDR2 YSYEKL, per germline. Trimming left V 1 base short and J 2 bases short, with 18 bases between. This chain's CDR3 is CASSQVIMGIDPYEQYF. CDR3 bases: TGCGCCAGCAGCCAAGTAATCATGGGGATAGACCCCTACGAGCAGTACTTC.

The chain joins TRBV20-1 to TRBJ2-5; D may be TRBD1 or TRBD2 (6 bases each). Trimming pared 5 bases from V and 4 bases from J, leaving 17 bases between. From germline, CDR1 is DFQATT and CDR2 SNEGSKA (reference sequence). The CDR3 has 14 amino acids. CDR3 residues: CSAPPGGGLETQYF. The CDR3 bases are TGCAGTGCTCCCCCCGGAGGGGGGTTAGAGACCCAGTACTTC.

The V and J genes are TRBV2 and TRBJ2-1; D uncertain. Germline V gives CDR1 SNHLY, CDR2 FYNNEI. The CDR3 sequence is 11 residues long. The germline V and J ends were trimmed by 3 bases and 6 bases, with 3 bases remaining between them. DNA of the CDR3: TGTGCCAGCAGTGATTTCAATGAGCAGTTCTTC. It encodes CASSDFNEQFF.

This rearrangement joins TRBV28 to TRBJ1-2, with a tentative D call TRBD1 (6 bases). Per the germline V gene, CDR1 is MDHEN and CDR2 is SYDVKM. V was trimmed by 2 bases and J by 8 bases, leaving 18 bases between them. The CDR3 contains 15 residues. The CDR3 spells CASSLEDRYYAGYTF. The CDR3 DNA follows: TGTGCCAGCAGTTTAGAGGACAGATACTATGCAGGCTACACCTTC.

The V and J genes are TRBV13 and TRBJ2-7, with D maybe TRBD1 (6 bases). The length of the CDR3 is 12 residues. With 8 bases removed from V and 5 bases from J, the gap between germline ends came to 13 bases. The germline V gene encodes CDR1 PRHDT and CDR2 FYEKMQ (reference sequence). CDR3 sequence (DNA): TGTGCCAGCGTCGGACAGTACAACGAGCAGTACTTC. Translating gives CASVGQYNEQYF.

DNA of the CDR3: TGTGCCAGCAGCCCCGTGGAGGACATTCAGTACTTC. Encoded protein: CASSPVEDIQYF. This chain links TRBV7-9 with TRBJ2-4; TRBD2 might be the D (5 bases). Deletions cut 5 bases from V and 8 bases from J, with 10 bases between. CDR3 length equals 12 residues. Germline CDR1 SEHNR, CDR2 FQNEAQ (reference sequence).

V usage is TRBV29-1 and J usage is TRBJ2-5; possible D gene TRBD2, 5 bases. The CDR3 runs to 11 residues. Between the trimmed V and J ends, which lost 6 bases and 7 bases, there was a span of 12 bases. From germline, CDR1 is SQVTM and CDR2 ANQGSEA. CDR3 sequence (DNA): TGCAGCGTCTGGGGTCGGGGGACCCAGTACTTC. Translation: CSVWGRGTQYF.

CDR3 in amino acids: CASGLANNRPHEQYF. DNA for the CDR3: TGTGCTAGTGGTTTGGCCAATAATCGACCCCACGAGCAGTACTTC. The V and J genes are TRBV12-5 and TRBJ2-7; D call uncertain. The CDR3 has 15 residues. Germline CDR1 and CDR2: LGHNT and FRNRAP. V lost 1 base, J lost 5 bases, and 15 bases lay in between. The whole variable domain, remainder taken from reference TRBV12-5 and TRBJ2-7, is DARVTQTPRHKVTEMGQEVTMRCQPILGHNTVFWYRQTMMQGLELLAYFRNRAPLDDSGMPKDRFSAEMPDATLATLKIQPSEPRDSAVYFCASGLANNRPHEQYFGPGTRLTVT.

This rearrangement joins TRBV20-1 to TRBJ2-3; 7 bases are a match to TRBD1. V shed 6 bases, J shed 3 bases, and the junction held 21 bases outside the gene matches. CDR3 size: 18 residues. Germline CDR1 DFQATT, CDR2 SNEGSKA (reference sequence). For the CDR3, the DNA is TGCAGTGCAGCAGCCATGTCCCCGACAGGGTATTATACAGATACGCAGTATTTT. This translates into CSAAAMSPTGYYTDTQYF.

The chain couples TRBV6-1 to TRBJ2-1, with 10 bases lining up with TRBD1. Trimming at V came to 6 bases and at J to 9 bases, leaving 11 bases not matched to a gene. The CDR3 sequence is 15 residues long. CDR1 and CDR2 (germline): MNHNS, SASEGT. Here the CDR3 reads CASRPPGQGPSEQFF. Written as DNA, the CDR3 is TGTGCCAGCAGGCCGCCGGGACAGGGGCCTAGTGAGCAGTTCTTC.

The genes are TRBV2 and TRBJ1-1; 9 positions match TRBD1. This CDR3 contains 13 residues. V lost 11 bases and J lost 3; bases outside the gene matches: 7. Germline V gene sequence: CDR1 SNHLY, CDR2 FYNNEI. CDR3: CAAQQGAYTEAFF. In nucleotides, the CDR3 is TGTGCCGCGCAACAGGGGGCTTACACTGAAGCTTTCTTT.

The genes are TRBV19 and TRBJ2-7; D gene uncertain. This CDR3 is 15 amino acids long. The germline gives CDR1 LNHDA, CDR2 SQIVND (reference sequence). V shed 10 bases and J shed 0 bases, with 19 bases lying between them. CDR3: CATSTPASTSYEQYF. As DNA, the CDR3 is TGTGCCACCTCAACCCCCGCTAGTACCTCCTACGAGCAGTACTTC.

CDR3 amino acids: CASSLPSGGRETQYF. CDR3 DNA sequence: TGTGCCAGCAGCCTCCCCAGCGGGGGACGGGAGACCCAGTACTTC. The chain recombines TRBV3-1 with TRBJ2-5; 8 bases line up with TRBD2. V gave up 4 bases and J gave up 5 bases; unmatched junction bases: 9. This CDR3 is 15 amino acids long. Germline values: CDR1 LGHDT, CDR2 YNNKEL (reference sequence).

This clonotype was recorded a few times. V and J are TRBV5-1 and TRBJ1-3; no clear D gene. This CDR3 comprises 14 residues. The germline gives CDR1 SGHRS, CDR2 YFSETQ. V was trimmed by 7 bases and J by 0 bases, leaving 11 bases between them. The CDR3 DNA sequence: TGCGCCAGCCTAAAGGGAGGCTCTGGAAACACCATATATTTT. Protein product: CASLKGGSGNTIYF.

The chain couples TRBV10-1 to TRBJ2-1; D gene uncertain. The CDR3 sequence is 13 residues long. Germline CDR1 and CDR2: WNHNN and SYGVQD (reference sequence). Deletions cut 5 bases from V and 8 bases from J, with 13 bases between. CDR3 protein: CASSRLAEHEQFF. In nucleotides, the CDR3 is TGCGCCAGCAGTAGGTTAGCCGAGCATGAGCAGTTCTTC.